This T cell receptor (beta chain) emerged from a study of cytomegalovirus exposure and HLA in healthy donors. Overall study findings and caveats: A list of approximately 160 TCR beta chains associated with cytomegalovirus was given. When a later analysis compared HLA-associated TCR beta chains with equally common others, the HLA-associated chains turned out to be more clonally expanded and to have lower generation probabilities.

The PCR contained 60 Vbeta and 13 Jbeta primers. Here immunoSEQ multiplex PCR was the method, and the copy in TCRdb shows in-frame clones only, minus some. The sample has about 150,000 clones, 75% seen once. About this clone itself: Its antigen is still unknown.

The CDR3 covers 12 residues. Germline assignment: CDR1 SQVTM and CDR2 ANQGSEA. With 3 bases removed from V and 7 bases from J, the gap between germline ends came to 9 bases. Sequenced: PBMCs. This TCR came from a man aged 25 to 40 in good health and CMV-seronegative. The chain uses TRBV29-1 and TRBJ2-2; TRBD2 is a possible D gene (6 bases). The CDR3 protein is CSVDLGGGELFF. CDR3 nucleotides: TGCAGCGTTGATCTCGGGGGCGGGGAGCTGTTTTTT.